Below, one T cell receptor (beta chain) is given with its context. This sample was included in a study of blood T cell repertoires in COVID-19. Clones were sequenced by immunoSEQ multiplex PCR, and TCRdb holds only the in-frame ones, with some missing. Here the sample spans about 190,000 clones, 60% to 85% being singletons. V shed 4 bases and J 7 bases; nucleotides not matched to a gene: 10. Germline V gene lookup returns CDR1 MDHEN and CDR2 SYDVKM. There are 15 residues in the CDR3. Sequences were obtained from peripheral blood. The chain carries TRBV28 and TRBJ1-5; 7 nucleotides align to TRBD1. The sequence derives from a man aged 60 to 75 with active or convalescent COVID-19. The CDR3 here is CASSSPPDRLQPQHF. The CDR3 nucleotides read TGTGCCAGCAGTTCACCTCCGGACAGGCTGCAGCCCCAGCATTTT.